This TCR beta chain is from a study of post-analysis software for immune sequencing data. Sequencing libraries made from TCR beta cDNA carried unique molecular identifiers. Between roughly 1 and 10 million T cells gave rise to around 500,000 cDNA molecules. TCRdb re-derived calls from the PCR reads in MiXCR, one entry per CDR3 protein. The data contain about 540,000 distinct CDR3 sequences, approximately 34% of them singletons. The germline CDR1 and CDR2 sequences are SGDLS and YYNGEE. The V segment lost 3 bases and the J segment 11 bases; nucleotides outside the gene matches: 1. The CDR3 loop spans 11 amino acids. About this clonotype: Its antigen is not identified.

Findings of the study overall: Patients showed TRBV5-6, TRBV5-1 and TRBV20-1 among a few TRBV segments more frequent than in controls.

This receptor was obtained from a girl aged 2-17 years with multiple sclerosis. The rearrangement joins TRBV9 to TRBJ1-1; 10 nucleotides align to TRBD1. Material: blood. The CDR3 nucleotides read TGTGCCAGCAGCGGGGGACAGGGGGCTTTCTTT. The encoded protein is CASSGGQGAFF.